This T cell receptor (beta chain) was captured in a study of early T cells in non-severe SARS-CoV-2 infection. Many counts were recorded for this clonotype. TCRdb itself ran the 5' RACE reads through MiXCR, one entry per CDR3 protein. The data show 30,000 to 45,000 distinct CDR3 sequences, around 3.9% seen once. Trimming at V came to 4 bases and at J to 8 bases, leaving 6 bases not matched to a gene. CDR3 length: 15 amino acids. Germline CDR1 reads LNHDA; CDR2 reads SQIVND (reference sequence). This chain links TRBV19 with TRBJ2-1; 12 positions agree with TRBD2. Sequenced: whole blood. The receptor's source is an adult who was a healthcare worker with PCR-confirmed SARS-CoV-2 infection or an uninfected control (not recorded which). CDR3 DNA: TGTGCCAGTAGTACCAGACTAGCGGGAGATGATGAGCAGTTCTTC. Its protein is CASSTRLAGDDEQFF.